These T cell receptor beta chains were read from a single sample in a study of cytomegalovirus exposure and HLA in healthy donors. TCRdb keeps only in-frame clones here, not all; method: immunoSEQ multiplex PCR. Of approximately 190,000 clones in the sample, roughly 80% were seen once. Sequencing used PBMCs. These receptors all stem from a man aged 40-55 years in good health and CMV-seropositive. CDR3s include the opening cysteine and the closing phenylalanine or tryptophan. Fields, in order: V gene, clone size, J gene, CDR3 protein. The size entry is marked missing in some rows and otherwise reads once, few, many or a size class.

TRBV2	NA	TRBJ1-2	CASSRDRVYYGYTF
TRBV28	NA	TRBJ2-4	CASSFPRDPKNIQYF
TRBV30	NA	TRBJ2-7	CAWSKLHSYEQYF
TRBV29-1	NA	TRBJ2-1	CSVELAGGYNEQFF
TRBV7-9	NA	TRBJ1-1	CSSSLAQGGDTEAFF
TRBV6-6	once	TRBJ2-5	CASSGGQGPQETQYF
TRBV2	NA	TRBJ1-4	CASSDNSEKLFF
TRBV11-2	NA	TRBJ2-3	CASSAIRDTQYF
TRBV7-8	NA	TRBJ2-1	CASSLVRLSPGSYNEQFF
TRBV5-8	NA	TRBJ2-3	CASSSETGSRSTDTQYF
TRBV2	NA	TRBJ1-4	CASAEKLEKLFF
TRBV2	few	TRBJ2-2	CASKRGSGELFF
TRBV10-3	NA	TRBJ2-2	CASTDFRLAGAGGELFF
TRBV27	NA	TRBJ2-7	CASGPLYEQYF
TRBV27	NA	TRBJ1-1	CASSFGAAVMNTEAFF
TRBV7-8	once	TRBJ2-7	CSSSITRDSLGGEQYF
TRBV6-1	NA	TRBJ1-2	CASSNADRGSGYTF
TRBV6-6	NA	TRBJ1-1	CASSWGVGVTEAFF
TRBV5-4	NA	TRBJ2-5	CASSLGTSGRVRETQYF
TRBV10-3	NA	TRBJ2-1	CAIAVISGTNEQFF
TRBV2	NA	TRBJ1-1	CASSEAQGATEAFF
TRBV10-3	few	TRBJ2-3	CAFRTSGTDTQYF
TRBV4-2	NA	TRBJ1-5	CASSQDDRGLSNQPQHF
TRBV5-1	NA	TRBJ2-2	CASSLPGTGELFF
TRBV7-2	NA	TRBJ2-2	CASTVRLWREGNTGELFF
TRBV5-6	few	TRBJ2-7	CASSLVSGGDEQYF
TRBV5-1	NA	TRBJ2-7	CASSQGQAGTFHREQYF
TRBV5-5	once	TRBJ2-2	CASRGQGDTGELFF
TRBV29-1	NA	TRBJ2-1	CSVALRTEPYNEQFF
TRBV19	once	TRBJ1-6	CASRRDRDNSPLHF
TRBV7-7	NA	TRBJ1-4	CASSLGQGGNEKLFF
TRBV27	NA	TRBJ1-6	CASSLHRNSYNSPLHF
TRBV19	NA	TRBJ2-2	CASSSLAGAPNTGELFF
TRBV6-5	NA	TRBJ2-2	CASSSLVRRELFF
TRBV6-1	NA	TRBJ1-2	CANTGTAGMNGYTF
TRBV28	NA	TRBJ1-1	CASSLGGACEAFF
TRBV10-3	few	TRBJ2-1	CATQASYGLNEQFF
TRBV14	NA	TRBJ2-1	CASSQADGGGWYNEQFF
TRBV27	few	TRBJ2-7	CASSRAGLALYEQYF
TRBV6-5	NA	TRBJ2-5	CASSYSGGSYQETQYF
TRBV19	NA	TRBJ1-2	CASSNDRQGFSYGYTF
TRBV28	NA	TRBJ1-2	CASRLAGNYGYTF
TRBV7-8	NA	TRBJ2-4	CASSPSRGDKNIQYF
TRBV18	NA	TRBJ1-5	CASSRQGNQPQHF
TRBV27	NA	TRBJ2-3	CASSWASGRRSTDTQYF